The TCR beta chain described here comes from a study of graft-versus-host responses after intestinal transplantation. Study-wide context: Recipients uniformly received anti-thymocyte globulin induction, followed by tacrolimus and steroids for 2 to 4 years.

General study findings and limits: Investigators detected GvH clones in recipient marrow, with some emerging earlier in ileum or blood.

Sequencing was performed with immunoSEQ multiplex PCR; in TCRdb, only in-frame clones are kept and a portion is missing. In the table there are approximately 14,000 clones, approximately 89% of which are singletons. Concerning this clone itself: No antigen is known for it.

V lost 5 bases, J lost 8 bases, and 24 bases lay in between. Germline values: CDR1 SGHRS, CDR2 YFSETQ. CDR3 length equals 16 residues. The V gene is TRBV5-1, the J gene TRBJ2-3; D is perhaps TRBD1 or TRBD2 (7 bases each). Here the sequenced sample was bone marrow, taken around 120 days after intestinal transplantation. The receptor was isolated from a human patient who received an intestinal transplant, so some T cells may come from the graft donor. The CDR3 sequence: CASSPLATGFFTTQYF. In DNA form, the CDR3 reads TGCGCCAGCAGTCCACTAGCGACAGGGTTTTTCACTACGCAGTATTTT.